The present T cell receptor (beta chain) was sequenced within a study of control samples from healthy donors and cancer patients. Trimming left V 6 bases short and J 12 bases short, with 15 bases between. The germline gives CDR1 SGHTA, CDR2 FQGNSA. This CDR3 has 12 residues. TCRdb keeps only in-frame clones here, not all; method: immunoSEQ multiplex PCR. The data hold about 220,000 clones, with roughly 94% observed a single time. V usage is TRBV7-2 and J usage is TRBJ2-1; D is perhaps TRBD2 (6 bases). The receptor comes from a man in his forties or fifties in good health. The sequenced sample was blood. The CDR3 region has the DNA TGTGCCAGCAGTCGGGATCTGGGGGGGCAGTTCTTC. It codes for CASSRDLGGQFF.